This T cell receptor (beta chain) was documented in a study of T cells expressing NK-cell markers. TCRdb reprocessed the 5' RACE reads; each CDR3 protein has one entry and no DNA is given. Its clone listing holds about 460,000 distinct CDR3 sequences. The V gene's germline CDR1 is DFQATT and CDR2 SNEGSKA (reference sequence). The CDR3 totals 12 residues. The sequenced material came from blood T cells: a sorted CD56 or NKG2C T cell subset, CD4+ or CD8+ T cells, or bulk PBMC T cells (not recorded which). J is TRBJ2-7 and V is TRBV20-1. This TCR was sampled from a woman aged 45-59 years in good health. CDR3 amino acids: CSAQTGTYEQYF.